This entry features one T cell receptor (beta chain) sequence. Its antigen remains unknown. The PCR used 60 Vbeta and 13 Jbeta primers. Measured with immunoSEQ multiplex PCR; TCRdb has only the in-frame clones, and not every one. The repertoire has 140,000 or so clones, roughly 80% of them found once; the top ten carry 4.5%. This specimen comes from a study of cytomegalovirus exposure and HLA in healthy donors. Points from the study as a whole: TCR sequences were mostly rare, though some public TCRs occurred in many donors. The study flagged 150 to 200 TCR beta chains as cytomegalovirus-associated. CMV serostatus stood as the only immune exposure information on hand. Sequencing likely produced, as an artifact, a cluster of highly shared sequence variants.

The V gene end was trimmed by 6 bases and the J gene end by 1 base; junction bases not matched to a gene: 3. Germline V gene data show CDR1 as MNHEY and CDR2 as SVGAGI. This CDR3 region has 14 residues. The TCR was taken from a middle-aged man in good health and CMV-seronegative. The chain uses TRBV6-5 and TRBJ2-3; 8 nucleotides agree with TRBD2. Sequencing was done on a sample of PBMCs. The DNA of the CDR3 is TGTGCCAGCAGCCACGGGGGGGGCACAGATACGCAGTATTTT. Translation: CASSHGGGTDTQYF.